This T cell receptor beta chain was found in a study of blood T cell repertoires in COVID-19. Study summary: Samples came from the United States, Italy and Spain, spanning acute and convalescent COVID-19.

Only in-frame clones appear in the TCRdb table, and some are missing; sequencing was by immunoSEQ multiplex PCR. This table has approximately 140,000 clones, 85% to 90% appearing once. V lost 5 bases and J lost 11, with 14 bases in between. Germline CDR1 and CDR2: SGHNT and YYREEE (reference sequence). This CDR3 is built from 12 residues. The sequence was obtained from a woman in her twenties or thirties with acute COVID-19. This sequence joins TRBV5-4 and TRBJ2-1, with D unresolved. The specimen was PBMCs or T cells enriched from blood (not recorded which). The CDR3 region is CASSSRSPQQFF. The CDR3 DNA sequence: TGTGCCAGCAGTTCGCGGAGTCCTCAGCAGTTCTTC.